These T cell receptor beta chains were read from a single sample in a study of OX40 agonist ivuxolimab in advanced cancers. TCRdb's table, derived via immunoSEQ multiplex PCR, lists solely in-frame clones and lacks some. The sample carries some 70,000 clones, about 80% recorded once. Source: CD4+ or CD8+ T cells sorted from blood, taken in a trial of the OX40 agonist ivuxolimab. These receptors were obtained from an adult with an advanced solid tumor such as melanoma, head and neck, liver or kidney cancer. CDR3s include the opening cysteine and the closing phenylalanine or tryptophan. A D gene is named only where the DNA matches it firmly. Not every row has a clone size; where given, it reads once, few, many or a size class.

J gene	D gene	V gene	clone size	CDR3 protein	CDR3 DNA
TRBJ1-2	.	TRBV5-5	once	CASSLSFNYGYTF	TGTGCCAGCAGCTTGAGCTTTAACTATGGCTACACCTTC
TRBJ2-3	TRBD2	TRBV7-2	.	CASSFATSGGLSTDTQYF	TGTGCCAGCAGCTTCGCGACTAGCGGGGGCCTTAGCACAGATACGCAGTATTTT
TRBJ1-2	.	TRBV6-6	.	CASSPTGGYGYTF	TGTGCCAGCAGCCCTACCGGGGGGTATGGCTACACCTTC
TRBJ2-2	.	TRBV4-1	.	CASSHVGSKGGELFF	TGCGCCAGCAGCCACGTTGGGAGTAAGGGCGGGGAGCTGTTTTTT
TRBJ1-3	.	TRBV11-2	few	CASSLESGNTIYF	TGTGCCAGCAGCTTAGAGTCTGGAAACACCATATATTTT
TRBJ1-4	.	TRBV11-3	.	CASSLTAGPATNEKLFF	TGTGCCAGCAGCTTAACAGCAGGGCCCGCAACTAATGAAAAACTGTTTTTT
TRBJ2-7	.	TRBV28	once	CASSLPGLAYEQYF	TGTGCCAGCAGTTTACCGGGACTGGCCTACGAGCAGTACTTC
TRBJ2-7	.	TRBV6-5	.	CASTPGRYYEQYF	TGTGCCAGCACCCCCGGTAGGTACTACGAGCAGTACTTC
TRBJ2-2	.	TRBV9	many	CASSVGDGAATNTGELFF	TGTGCCAGCAGCGTAGGGGATGGGGCGGCTACGAACACCGGGGAGCTGTTTTTT
TRBJ2-7	.	TRBV4-3	.	CASSQEGGMDYEQYF	TGCGCCAGCAGCCAAGAGGGGGGAATGGACTACGAGCAGTACTTC
TRBJ1-5	TRBD1	TRBV18	.	CASSLGQGRIQPQHF	TGTGCCAGCTCACTCGGACAGGGACGAATCCAGCCCCAGCATTTT
TRBJ2-5	.	TRBV5-4	.	CASSLPSRETQYF	TGTGCCAGCAGCTTGCCTAGTCGGGAGACCCAGTACTTC
TRBJ1-2	.	TRBV30	.	CAWSRTTGNYGYTF	TGTGCCTGGAGTCGAACTACTGGGAACTATGGCTACACCTTC
TRBJ1-1	.	TRBV2	.	CASLRMMNTEAFF	TGTGCCAGCCTAAGAATGATGAACACTGAAGCTTTCTTT
TRBJ2-7	TRBD1	TRBV6-1	once	CASSEAWTGYAEQYF	TGTGCCAGCAGTGAAGCCTGGACAGGGTACGCCGAGCAGTACTTC
TRBJ1-4	.	TRBV7-2	.	CASRSVGTNEKLFF	TGTGCCAGCAGGTCCGTGGGGACGAATGAAAAACTGTTTTTT
TRBJ2-3	.	TRBV27	.	CASNPNFPSTDTQYF	TGTGCCAGCAATCCCAATTTTCCTAGCACAGATACGCAGTATTTT
TRBJ2-1	TRBD2	TRBV7-2	once	CASSFPGLAGHNEQFF	TGTGCCAGCAGCTTTCCGGGACTAGCGGGGCACAATGAGCAGTTCTTC
TRBJ1-3	.	TRBV15	once	CATSRDWGASGNTIYF	TGTGCCACCAGCAGAGATTGGGGGGCATCTGGAAACACCATATATTTT
TRBJ1-2	.	TRBV5-6	few	CASSVWGSYGYTF	TGTGCCAGCAGCGTATGGGGAAGCTATGGCTACACCTTC
TRBJ1-1	.	TRBV5-4	.	CASSLDPANTEAFF	TGTGCCAGCAGCTTGGATCCAGCGAACACTGAAGCTTTCTTT
TRBJ1-2	.	TRBV29-1	.	CSVDSGDYGYTF	TGCAGCGTGGACTCAGGGGACTATGGCTACACCTTC
TRBJ2-3	.	TRBV14	.	CASSLRGPLGSSTDTQYF	TGTGCCAGCAGCCTAAGGGGTCCCTTGGGCTCTAGCACAGATACGCAGTATTTT
TRBJ1-1	.	TRBV19	once	CASRHRVRNTEAFF	TGTGCCAGTAGACACAGGGTTAGGAACACTGAAGCTTTCTTT